The clone carrying this T cell receptor (beta chain) was found a few times. Unique molecular identifiers tagged the TCRbeta library. TCRdb called the PCR reads again in MiXCR, with one record for every CDR3 protein. The repertoire holds about 400,000 distinct CDR3 sequences, roughly 20% seen once, with 3.8% in the top ten. This specimen belongs to a study of T-cell reconstitution after alpha-beta-depleted transplantation in children. The CDR3 covers 12 residues. The V gene lost 6 bases and the J gene lost 7 bases, with 10 bases spanning the gap. The sequence was collected from a human donor who donated a stem cell graft to a child with acute myeloid leukemia. The chain couples TRBV12-3 or TRBV12-4 to TRBJ2-1; no firm D call. This specimen consisted of PBMCs from the stem cell graft donor, obtained from the stem cell graft. The DNA for the CDR3 is TGTGCCAGCAGCCTCACACTAAATGAGCAGTTCTTC. As protein: CASSLTLNEQFF.